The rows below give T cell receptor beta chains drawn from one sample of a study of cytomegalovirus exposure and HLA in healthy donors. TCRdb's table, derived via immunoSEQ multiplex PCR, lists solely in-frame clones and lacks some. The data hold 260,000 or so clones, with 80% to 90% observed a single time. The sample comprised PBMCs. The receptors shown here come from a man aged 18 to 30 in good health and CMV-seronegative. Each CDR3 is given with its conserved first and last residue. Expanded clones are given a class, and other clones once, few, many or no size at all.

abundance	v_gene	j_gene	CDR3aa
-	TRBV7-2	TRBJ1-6	CASSPQGSLVNSPLHF
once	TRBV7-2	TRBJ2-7	CASEDRYEQYF
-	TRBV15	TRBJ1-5	CATSRDRGIYYSNQPQHF
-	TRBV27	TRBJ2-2	CASSLSVGPGELFF
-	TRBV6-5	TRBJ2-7	CASSQGTHYEQYF
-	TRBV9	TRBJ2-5	CASSVDVRQETQYF
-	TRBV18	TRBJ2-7	CASSSSVGQGAEEQYF
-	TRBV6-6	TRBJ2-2	CASSLLGQSGELFF
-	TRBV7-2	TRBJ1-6	CASSSPPRGRSNSPLHF
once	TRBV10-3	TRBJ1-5	CATRGGVADQPQHF
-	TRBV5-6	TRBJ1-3	CASSLDIWGHGNTIYF
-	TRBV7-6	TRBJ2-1	CASSLAGSSYNEQFF
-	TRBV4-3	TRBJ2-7	CASSQAFGEQYF
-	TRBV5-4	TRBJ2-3	CASSRTGTGGEDTQYF
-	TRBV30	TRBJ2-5	CAWRTLADASKTQYF
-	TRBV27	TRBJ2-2	CASRPPTSGKTGELFF
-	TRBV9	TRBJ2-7	CASSVGTSDYEQYF
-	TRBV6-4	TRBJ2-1	CASSVGTSFEQFF
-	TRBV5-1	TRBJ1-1	CASSLDFLGLDTEAFF
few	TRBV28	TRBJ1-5	CASSSGQGSQPQHF
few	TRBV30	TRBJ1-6	CAWSFRGRRSPLHF
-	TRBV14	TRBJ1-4	CASSPRQGNEKLFF
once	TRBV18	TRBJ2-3	CASSPMEGSTDTQYF
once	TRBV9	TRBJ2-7	CASSAEGARSYEQYF
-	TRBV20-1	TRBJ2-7	CSARGEGEQYF
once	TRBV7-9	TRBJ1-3	CASSSVINSGNTIYF
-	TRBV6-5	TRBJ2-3	CASRPSGGQTDTQYF
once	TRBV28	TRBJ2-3	CASSLLDTQYF
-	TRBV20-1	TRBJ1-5	CSHRVHQPQHF
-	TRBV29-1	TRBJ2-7	CSAIPAGIFSEQYF
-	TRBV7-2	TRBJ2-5	CASSVQSRETQYF
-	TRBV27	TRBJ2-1	CASSLFQEDRGRSSLHNEQFF
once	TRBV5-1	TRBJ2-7	CASSLEPQGSYEQYF
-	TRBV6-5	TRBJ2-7	CASSYGGSYEQYF
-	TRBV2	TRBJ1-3	CASSGSGTGNTIYF
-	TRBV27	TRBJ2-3	CASSRPTSGRPDTQYF
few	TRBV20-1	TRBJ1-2	CSALRGRGYTF
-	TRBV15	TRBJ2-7	CATSRDGGFYEQYF
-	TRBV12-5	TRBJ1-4	CASGLESGTPNEKLFF
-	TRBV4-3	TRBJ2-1	CASSQLTSGRFSSYNEQFF
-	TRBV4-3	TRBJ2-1	CASSLQPGGGLEQFF
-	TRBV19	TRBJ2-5	CASSLGLLAAGETQYF
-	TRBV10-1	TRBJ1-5	CARDGTGQKQPQHF
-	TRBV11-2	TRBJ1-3	CASSTTASSGNTIYF